The entry below describes one TCR beta chain. The antigen is unknown. These data come from a study of vaccination and CD4 T cells after COVID-19. Overall study context: Post-COVID sampling occurred a median around 100 days after diagnosis (range 35 to 161). Blood was drawn a median around 71 days post second dose, range 14 to 241. From HCoV-229E, HCoV-OC43, HCoV-NL63 and SARS-CoV-2, overlapping spike peptides were used to stimulate the cells. Regarding the study as a whole: Spike mono-reactivity was shown by 304 of 307 vaccine-specific clones in convalescent patients.

V was pared by 6 bases and J by 7 bases, with 3 bases of the junction left unmatched. Germline CDR1 reads MNHNS; CDR2 reads SASEGT. The CDR3 is 12 amino acids. Cultured CD4+ T-cell DNA underwent Oncomine TCR Beta short-read sequencing. TCRdb analysed the PCR reads with MiXCR anew, one entry per CDR3 protein. The top ten hold around 12% of the sample, which has 21,000 or so distinct CDR3 sequences, around 42% seen once. Treatment in this sample: roughly 10-day PBMC culture with coronavirus spike peptide pools or control peptides (ViraFEST assay). Material: CD4+ T cells from blood, cultured in vitro. The clonotype was recovered from a human donor who had recovered from COVID-19. The gene calls are TRBV6-1 and TRBJ2-7; TRBD1 matches 10 bases. In DNA, the CDR3 is TGTGCCAGCAGGGGACAGGGGCATGAGCAGTACTTC. This translates into CASRGQGHEQYF.